This is a list of T cell receptor beta chains from one sample in a study of a mutant IDH1 vaccine in newly diagnosed glioma. What these receptors recognize is not known. Method: immunoSEQ multiplex PCR; TCRdb's copy keeps in-frame clones and lacks some. The sample has under 45,000 clones, about four fifths seen once. The sequences come from PBMCs, collected from a glioma patient whose treatment included an IDH1 peptide vaccine. Every receptor here comes from a man aged 50 or older with glioma. The CDR3 runs from the conserved cysteine through the conserved F or W. The D gene is left open where the match is weak. Clone size, where shown, is once, few, many, or a class for clones that have expanded.

>TRBV28|16|-|TRBJ2-3|TRBD2
CASSPQAGAREDTQYF
TGTGCCAGCAGTCCCCAAGCGGGAGCAAGGGAAGATACGCAGTATTTT
>TRBV19|13|-|TRBJ1-2|TRBD1
CASSMDRVYGYTF
TGTGCCAGTAGTATGGACAGGGTCTATGGCTACACCTTC
>TRBV5-4|16|-|TRBJ2-5|TRBD2
CASSSASGRAWETQYF
TGTGCCAGCAGCTCTGCTAGCGGGAGGGCCTGGGAGACCCAGTACTTC
>TRBV7-2|15|-|TRBJ2-2|-
CASSPQGGQTGELFF
TGTGCCAGCAGCCCACAGGGTGGCCAAACCGGGGAGCTGTTTTTT
>TRBV19|14|-|TRBJ1-1|-
CASSRATSGTEAFF
TGTGCCAGTTCAAGGGCAACGAGTGGCACTGAAGCTTTCTTT
>TRBV7-9|15|-|TRBJ1-5|-
CASSPDLGPNQPQHF
TGTGCCAGCAGCCCTGATTTGGGGCCCAATCAGCCCCAGCATTTT
>TRBV19|16|-|TRBJ1-1|-
CASMPPGQMGNTEAFF
TGTGCCAGTATGCCCCCGGGTCAAATGGGGAACACTGAAGCTTTCTTT
>TRBV5-4|15|-|TRBJ1-6|-
CASQRGSSYNSPLHF
TGTGCCAGCCAGAGGGGCAGCTCCTATAATTCACCCCTCCACTTT
>TRBV19|13|-|TRBJ2-7|-
CASSPGYSYEQYF
TGTGCCAGTAGCCCGGGATACTCCTACGAGCAGTACTTC
>TRBV7-9|15|-|TRBJ1-3|-
CASSHGGSSGNTIYF
TGTGCCAGCAGCCACGGAGGATCCTCTGGAAACACCATATATTTT
>TRBV13|15|-|TRBJ2-3|-
CASSLGRGRTDTQYF
TGTGCCAGCAGCTTAGGTCGGGGGCGCACAGATACGCAGTATTTT
>TRBV6-5|14|few|TRBJ1-1|-
CASTFIGEWTEAFF
TGTGCCAGCACCTTCATTGGGGAGTGGACTGAAGCTTTCTTT
>TRBV29-1|12|-|TRBJ1-2|TRBD1
CSVGTELYGYTF
TGCAGCGTAGGGACAGAACTCTATGGCTACACCTTC
>TRBV29-1|11|few|TRBJ1-2|-
CSVGHKEGYTF
TGCAGCGTTGGCCACAAAGAGGGCTACACCTTC
>TRBV4-1|16|-|TRBJ2-1|-
CASSQDAWQNYNEQFF
TGCGCCAGCAGCCAAGATGCATGGCAGAACTACAATGAGCAGTTCTTC
>TRBV6-1|15|once|TRBJ2-1|TRBD2
CASSEALAGHHEQFF
TGTGCCAGCAGTGAAGCTTTAGCGGGGCACCACGAGCAGTTCTTC
>TRBV6-1|13|-|TRBJ2-4|-
CASSEAQPHIQYF
TGTGCCAGCAGTGAAGCCCAGCCACACATTCAGTACTTC
>TRBV5-4|15|-|TRBJ2-5|-
CASSPRRASTETQYF
TGTGCCAGCAGCCCAAGGCGAGCCAGCACTGAGACCCAGTACTTC
>TRBV29-1|14|-|TRBJ1-1|-
CSVGRAVGDTEAFF
TGCAGCGTTGGTCGGGCAGTGGGGGACACTGAAGCTTTCTTT
>TRBV6-4|14|-|TRBJ2-1|TRBD2
CASSDSGGAGEQFF
TGTGCCAGCAGTGACAGCGGGGGGGCGGGTGAGCAGTTCTTC
>TRBV27|14|-|TRBJ2-6|-
CASMHRAGANVLTF
TGTGCCAGCATGCACCGGGCTGGGGCCAACGTCCTGACTTTC
>TRBV19|15|-|TRBJ1-4|-
CASSIDTDSNEKLFF
TGTGCCAGTAGTATAGATACCGACAGTAATGAAAAACTGTTTTTT
>TRBV7-2|12|once|TRBJ2-5|-
CASSPPIGTQYF
TGTGCCAGCAGCCCCCCTATAGGGACCCAGTACTTC
>TRBV16|12|few|TRBJ1-1|-
CASSQWGPGAFF
TGTGCCAGCAGCCAATGGGGACCTGGAGCTTTCTTT
>TRBV6-1|11|-|TRBJ1-1|-
CAVIENTEAFF
TGTGCCGTAATCGAGAACACTGAAGCTTTCTTT
>TRBV19|16|-|TRBJ2-2|-
CASRGRGTTPTGELFF
TGTGCCAGTAGGGGGAGGGGGACAACTCCCACCGGGGAGCTGTTTTTT
>TRBV10-3|13|-|TRBJ1-1|-
CAISEQFNTEAFF
TGTGCCATCAGTGAACAGTTCAACACTGAAGCTTTCTTT
>TRBV5-1|14|-|TRBJ1-3|-
CASSLKSSGNTIYF
TGCGCCAGCAGCTTGAAATCCTCTGGAAACACCATATATTTT
>TRBV7-2|14|-|TRBJ1-2|-
CASSPDRRNYGYTF
TGTGCCAGCAGCCCGGACAGAAGGAACTATGGCTACACCTTC
>TRBV5-1|16|-|TRBJ1-5|TRBD1
CASSLTGGGQPQPQHF
TGCGCCAGCAGCTTGACAGGGGGCGGTCAGCCCCAGCCCCAGCATTTT
>TRBV29-1|12|-|TRBJ1-5|-
CSVAQGGQPQHF
TGCAGCGTTGCCCAAGGAGGGCAGCCCCAGCATTTT
>TRBV7-8|12|-|TRBJ2-7|TRBD2
CASSLGGSGLGF
TGTGCCAGCAGCTTAGGTGGTAGCGGGTTAGGCTTC
>TRBV29-1|15|-|TRBJ1-3|-
CSGWAPSLSSNTIYF
TGCAGCGGATGGGCGCCCAGCCTCTCGTCGAACACCATATATTTT
>TRBV6-5|14|-|TRBJ1-2|-
CASSIRRRDGGYTF
TGTGCCAGCAGCATTAGACGGAGGGATGGAGGCTACACCTTC
>TRBV19|15|-|TRBJ2-1|-
CATRPTASSYNEQFF
TGTGCCACCCGACCGACGGCTAGCTCCTACAATGAGCAGTTCTTC
>TRBV5-1|19|-|TRBJ2-1|-
CASSLVPGVLRDRYNEQFF
TGCGCCAGCAGCTTGGTACCAGGGGTTTTGCGGGACCGCTACAATGAGCAGTTCTTC
>TRBV7-9|14|few|TRBJ1-2|-
CASSLNTGIYGYTF
TGTGCCAGCAGCCTCAATACAGGGATCTATGGCTACACCTTC
>TRBV4-3|14|-|TRBJ2-7|-
CASSQWADSYEQYF
TGCGCCAGCAGCCAGTGGGCTGACTCCTACGAGCAGTACTTC
>TRBV29-1|12|-|TRBJ1-1|TRBD1
CSVGVTGGKAFF
TGCAGCGTTGGTGTGACAGGGGGAAAAGCTTTCTTT
>TRBV7-9|14|-|TRBJ2-7|TRBD2
CASSLMGGSNEQYF
TGTGCCAGCAGCTTAATGGGGGGGTCGAACGAGCAGTACTTC
>TRBV11-2|15|-|TRBJ2-1|-
CASSRDLGPYNEQFF
TGTGCCAGCAGTCGGGACCTTGGCCCCTACAATGAGCAGTTCTTC
>TRBV5-4|15|-|TRBJ1-1|-
CASSLYVSSNTEAFF
TGTGCCAGCAGCTTGTACGTCAGTTCGAACACTGAAGCTTTCTTT
>TRBV5-1|16|-|TRBJ1-4|TRBD1
CASSSTPGQHNEKLFF
TGCGCCAGCAGCTCCACCCCGGGACAGCATAATGAAAAACTGTTTTTT
>TRBV19|15|-|TRBJ2-5|TRBD1
CASSSRGTGARTQYF
TGTGCCAGTAGTAGCCGGGGGACAGGGGCGAGAACCCAGTACTTC
>TRBV19|17|-|TRBJ2-7|TRBD2
CASSPGTSGAPSYEQYF
TGTGCCAGTAGTCCGGGGACTAGCGGGGCCCCTTCCTACGAGCAGTACTTC